This TCR beta chain came from a study of blood T cell repertoires in COVID-19. Background on the study: T cells, B-cell-depleted T cells, or PBMCs provided the cDNA or gDNA that served as material.

This clone was counted between two and nine times. Clones were read by immunoSEQ multiplex PCR, and TCRdb kept only the in-frame ones, dropping some. The data hold fewer than 200,000 clones, with approximately 86% observed a single time. This CDR3 comprises 15 residues. After removal of 5 bases from V and 4 bases from J, the junction contained 8 bases not matched to a gene. In germline, CDR1 is SGHTA, CDR2 FQGTGA. Sequenced input: peripheral blood. The genes are TRBV7-3 and TRBJ1-1, with 9 bases fitting TRBD1. The receptor's source is a man over 45 with active or convalescent COVID-19. The CDR3 sequence: CASSPGQGLSTEAFF. Here the CDR3 DNA reads TGTGCCAGCAGCCCGGGACAGGGATTGAGCACTGAAGCTTTCTTT.